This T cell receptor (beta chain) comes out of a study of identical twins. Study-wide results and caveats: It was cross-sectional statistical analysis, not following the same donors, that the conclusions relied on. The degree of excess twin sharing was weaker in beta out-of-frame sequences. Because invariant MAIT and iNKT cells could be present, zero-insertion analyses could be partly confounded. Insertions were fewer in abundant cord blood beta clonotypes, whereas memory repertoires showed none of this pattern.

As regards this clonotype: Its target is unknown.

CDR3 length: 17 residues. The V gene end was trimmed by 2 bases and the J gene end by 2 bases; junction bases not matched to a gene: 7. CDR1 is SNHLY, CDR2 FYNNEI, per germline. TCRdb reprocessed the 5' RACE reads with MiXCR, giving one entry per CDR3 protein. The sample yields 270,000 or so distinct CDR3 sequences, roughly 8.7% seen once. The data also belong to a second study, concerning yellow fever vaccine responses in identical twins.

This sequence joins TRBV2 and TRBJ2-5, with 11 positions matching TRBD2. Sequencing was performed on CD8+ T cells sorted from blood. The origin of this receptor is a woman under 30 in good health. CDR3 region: CASSEFTLAGDQETQYF. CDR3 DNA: TGTGCCAGCAGTGAATTTACACTAGCGGGGGATCAAGAGACCCAGTACTTC.